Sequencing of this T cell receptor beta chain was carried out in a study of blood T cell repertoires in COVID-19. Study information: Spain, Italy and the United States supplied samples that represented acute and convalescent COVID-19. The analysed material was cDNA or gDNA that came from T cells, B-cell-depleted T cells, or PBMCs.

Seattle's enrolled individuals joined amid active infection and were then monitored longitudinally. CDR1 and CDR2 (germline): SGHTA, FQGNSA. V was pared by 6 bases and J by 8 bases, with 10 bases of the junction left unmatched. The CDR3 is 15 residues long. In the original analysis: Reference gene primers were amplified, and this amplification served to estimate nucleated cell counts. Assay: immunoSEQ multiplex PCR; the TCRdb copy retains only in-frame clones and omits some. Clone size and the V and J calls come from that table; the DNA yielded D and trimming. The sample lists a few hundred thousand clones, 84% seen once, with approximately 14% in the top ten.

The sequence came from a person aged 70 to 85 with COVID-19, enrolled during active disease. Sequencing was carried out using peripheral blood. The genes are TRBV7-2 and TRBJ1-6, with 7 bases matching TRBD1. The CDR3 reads CASSLEGAPDSPLHF. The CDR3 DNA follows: TGTGCCAGCAGTCTCGAGGGGGCCCCGGATTCACCCCTCCACTTT.